The 18 T cell receptor beta chains in this list originate from one sample, sequenced in a study of blood T cells in healthy people across ages. For the second PCR, which ran for about 6 to 11 cycles, a sample-barcoded 5' primer and a J-beta primer mix were used. TCRdb recomputed calls from the 5' RACE reads with MiXCR, one row per CDR3 protein. The table records over a million distinct CDR3 sequences, roughly a quarter of them present only once. These data also featured in a second study, about T cells of mothers and their children.

The sequenced sample consisted of blood. The receptors stem from a girl aged 2 to 9 in good health.

This chain links TRBV7-2 with TRBJ1-1, with TRBD1 identical over 8 bases. CDR3 length: 13 amino acids. J lost 7 bases, V lost 3 bases, and 4 bases had no gene match. Germline V gene sequence: CDR1 SGHTA, CDR2 FQGNSA. The CDR3 sequence: CASSFDGTGEAFF. The CDR3 nucleotides read TGTGCCAGCAGCTTCGATGGGACAGGTGAAGCTTTCTTT.

This clonotype has more than one count but fewer than ten. The genes are TRBV27 and TRBJ2-5; D may be TRBD2 (5 bases). Near its end, the DNA agrees better with TRBJ2-1, so the J call may be wrong. The CDR3 covers 12 residues. CDR1 is MNHEY, CDR2 SMNVEV, per germline (reference sequence). Written as DNA, the CDR3 is TGTGCCACCGGGAACTTCGACAATGAGCAGTTCTTC. Its protein product is CATGNFDNEQFF.

This clonotype was observed a handful of times. J is TRBJ2-7 and V is TRBV12-3 or TRBV12-4; D is ambiguous. Deletions cut 2 bases from V and 6 bases from J, with 11 bases between. CDR3 length equals 13 residues. As DNA, the CDR3 is TGTGCCAGCAGTTTAAGTAGTATAGGCGAGCAGTACTTC. As protein: CASSLSSIGEQYF.

This clonotype was recorded a few times. The J gene is TRBJ2-4, the V gene TRBV12-3 or TRBV12-4; the D gene is possibly TRBD1 (5 bases). This CDR3 spans 14 amino acids. V lost 5 bases, J lost 4 bases, and 12 bases lay in between. This CDR3 is CASSMTETKNIQYF. In DNA form, the CDR3 reads TGTGCCAGCAGTATGACAGAAACTAAAAACATTCAGTACTTC.

This clonotype has just a few counts. The chain combines TRBV24-1 with TRBJ2-5; 9 bases line up with TRBD1. CDR3 length: 13 amino acids. The germline gives CDR1 KGHDR, CDR2 SFDVKD. The J segment lost 4 bases and the V segment lost 12 bases, leaving 8 bases of the junction unmatched. CDR3 sequence: CAAGTGLSETQYF. Written as DNA, the CDR3 is TGTGCCGCCGGGACAGGGCTATCAGAGACCCAGTACTTC.

This chain connects TRBV5-1 to TRBJ1-4; TRBD1 matches at 9 bases. V dropped 0 bases and J dropped 5; count of bases not matched to a gene: 2. The germline CDR1 and CDR2 sequences are SGHRS and YFSETQ. The CDR3 is 15 residues long. CDR3 loop: CASSLGGQGNEKLFF. The CDR3 nucleotides are TGCGCCAGCAGCTTGGGTGGACAGGGGAATGAAAAACTGTTTTTT.

This clonotype has only a few counts. The rearrangement uses TRBV4-1 and TRBJ1-4, with 9 bases identical to TRBD1. Germline V gene sequence: CDR1 MGHRA, CDR2 YSYEKL. The V gene end was trimmed by 5 bases and the J gene end by 6 bases; junction bases not matched to a gene: 13. The CDR3 runs to 17 residues. CDR3 residues: CASSMGSLGTGYEKLFF. The CDR3 DNA is TGCGCCAGCAGCATGGGTTCGCTCGGGACAGGGTATGAAAAACTGTTTTTT.

Of note for this clonotype: An end of the junction differs from the germline gene, which may be a read error. This chain joins TRBV9 and TRBJ2-1; 7 bases are shared with TRBD2. CDR1 SGDLS and CDR2 YYNGEE come from the germline V gene. The CDR3 covers 15 residues. CDR3 sequence reads: CASSLRGSFSDEQCF. CDR3 DNA sequence: TGTGCCAGCAGCTTACGCGGGAGTTTCTCGGACGAGCAGTGCTTC.

This clonotype was seen only once. J is TRBJ2-2 and V is TRBV21-1; no check of the table's D call, TRBD1, against the DNA was made. TRBV21-1 is reported as a pseudogene. This CDR3 is 15 amino acids long. The CDR3 DNA sequence: TGTGCCAGCAGCAAAGAGGGGCTAAACACCGGGGAGCTGTTTTTT. Translating gives CASSKEGLNTGELFF.

The chain employs TRBV5-6 and TRBJ2-2, with a possible D match to TRBD1 (6 bases). Germline-derived CDR1 and CDR2 are SGHDT and YYEEEE. Trimming removed 0 bases from V and 7 bases from J, with 16 bases in between. CDR3 size: 16 residues. CDR3 loop: CASSLGSRGYIGELFF. CDR3 DNA: TGTGCCAGCAGCTTGGGGTCCAGGGGATATATCGGGGAGCTGTTTTTT.

Many counts were recorded for this clonotype. The V and J genes are TRBV6-1 and TRBJ2-1, with 14 nucleotides matching TRBD2. Trimming took 4 bases from V and 6 from J; bases not matched to a gene: 2. There are 15 residues in the CDR3. Germline CDR1 and CDR2: MNHNS and SASEGT. The CDR3, as DNA: TGTGCCAGCAGTGTGACTAGCGGGGGGGCCAATGAGCAGTTCTTC. Translating gives CASSVTSGGANEQFF.

CDR3 amino acids: CASSSGLAGVYEQFF. CDR3 sequence (DNA): TGCGCCAGCAGCTCGGGACTAGCGGGAGTATATGAGCAGTTCTTC. This chain joins TRBV5-1 and TRBJ2-1; 14 positions match TRBD2. The CDR3 sequence is 15 residues long. Per the germline V gene, CDR1 is SGHRS and CDR2 is YFSETQ. V dropped 3 bases and J dropped 8; count of bases not matched to a gene: 4.

This rearrangement joins TRBV5-1 to TRBJ1-2; D is uncertain. The ends were cut back, 4 bases at V and 7 bases at J, with 8 bases in the middle. The CDR3 runs 11 residues. Germline V gene sequence: CDR1 SGHRS, CDR2 YFSETQ. The CDR3 sequence is CASSGGLGYTF. CDR3 coding DNA: TGCGCCAGCAGCGGAGGACTTGGCTACACCTTC.

The sample holds one count of this clonotype. Germline is not matched at one junction end, which may reflect a read error. The rearrangement links TRBV29-1 to TRBJ1-1; 7 bases are shared with TRBD1. The CDR3 totals 14 residues. From germline, CDR1 is SQVTM and CDR2 ANQGSEA. The CDR3 sequence: CSVEGTDMNTEVFF. CDR3 nucleotide sequence: TGCAGCGTTGAGGGGACAGACATGAACACTGAAGTTTTCTTT.

This clonotype was counted only a few times. The chain combines TRBV29-1 with TRBJ1-2, with D perhaps matching TRBD1 (5 bases). CDR3 length: 12 amino acids. The germline V gene has CDR1 SQVTM and CDR2 ANQGSEA. Trimming removed 5 bases at V and 7 bases at J, with 14 bases between. The CDR3 region has the DNA TGCAGCGTTTCCGAGGGGATTGGTGGCTACACCTTC. It is translated as CSVSEGIGGYTF. Complete variable domain (other parts from reference TRBV29-1 and TRBJ1-2): SAVISQKPSRDICQRGTSLTIQCQVDSQVTMMFWYRQQPGQSLTLIATANQGSEATYESGFVIDKFPISRPNLTFSTLTVSNMSPEDSSIYLCSVSEGIGGYTFGSGTRLTVV.

This clonotype was counted ten times or more. The chain carries TRBV5-5 and TRBJ2-5; D might be TRBD1 (6 bases). The CDR3 contains 13 residues. Germline V CDR1 and CDR2: SGHKS, YYEKEE (reference sequence). Trimming left V 4 bases short and J 4 bases short, with 11 bases between. DNA of the CDR3: TGTGCCAGCAGCCAACAGGGTTTAGAGACCCAGTACTTC. Translating gives CASSQQGLETQYF.

The V and J genes are TRBV9 and TRBJ2-1; TRBD2 might be the D (6 bases). The CDR3 contains 14 residues. V lost 2 bases, J lost 4 bases, and 10 bases lay in between. Per germline, CDR1 SGDLS and CDR2 YYNGEE. In nucleotides, the CDR3 is TGTGCCAGCAGCGTTCCTAGCGAATACAATGAGCAGTTCTTC. Translation: CASSVPSEYNEQFF. Full variable domain (rest looked up from reference TRBV9 and TRBJ2-1): DSGVTQTPKHLITATGQRVTLRCSPRSGDLSVYWYQQSLDQGLQFLIQYYNGEERAKGNILERFSAQQFPDLHSELNLSSLELGDSALYFCASSVPSEYNEQFFGPGTRLTVL.

A note on this clonotype: Relative to the germline gene, one junction end is altered; a read error may explain this. This rearrangement joins TRBV14 to TRBJ2-7, with D perhaps assigned TRBD1 or TRBD2 (6 bases each). The germline CDR1 and CDR2 sequences are SGHDN and FVKESK. CDR3 length equals 15 residues. CDR3 amino acids: CATAGWGHLDYEQYF. For the CDR3, the DNA is TGCGCCACCGCGGGATGGGGGCACCTAGACTACGAGCAGTACTTC.